Sequencing of this TCR beta chain was carried out in a study of beta chain features in type 1 diabetes. Investigators reverse transcribed all isolated RNA, so they sequenced expressed TCRB transcripts. The method was immunoSEQ multiplex PCR; TCRdb's version includes in-frame clones alone and lacks a portion of them. The data show 430,000 or so clones, about an eighth seen once. This clone was counted a few times. This receptor was obtained from a woman in her late teens or twenties in good health. Material for sequencing was naive CD4+ T cells from blood.

This CDR3 is CASSRLTGKSNYGYTF. DNA for the CDR3: TGCGCCAGCAGCCGGTTGACAGGGAAATCTAACTATGGCTACACCTTC. The chain couples TRBV5-1 to TRBJ1-2; 7 bases are a match to TRBD1. Germline lookup yields CDR1 SGHRS and CDR2 YFSETQ. This CDR3 comprises 16 residues. V dropped 4 bases and J dropped 0; count of bases not matched to a gene: 9.